The clone carrying this T cell receptor (beta chain) was seen only a few times. With 2 bases clipped from V and 4 bases from J, the junction kept 3 bases outside the gene matches. The CDR3 consists of 13 residues. Per germline, CDR1 SQVTM and CDR2 ANQGSEA. For recovered donors of Cohort 3, there were two negative PCRs, clearance, or symptom resolution. Per the original methods: Estimates of nucleated cell counts were drawn from the amplification of reference gene primers. The data were produced by immunoSEQ multiplex PCR, yet TCRdb's version contains in-frame clones alone and is incomplete. That table furnishes V, J and clone size, whereas the DNA furnished D and trimming. Of over 250,000 clones listed, over 75% were seen once; the top ten hold around 2%. The sample is drawn from a study of blood T cell repertoires in COVID-19. Study information: Acute-phase and convalescent COVID-19 samples originated in the United States, Italy and Spain. PBMCs, B-cell-depleted T cells, or T cells were the source of the cDNA or gDNA that made up the material.

The chain recombines TRBV29-1 with TRBJ1-1, with 8 bases identical to TRBD1. The receptor was derived from a woman younger than 30 who had recovered from COVID-19. The sequenced material came from PBMCs or T cells enriched from blood (not recorded which). This CDR3 reads CSVEQTGGTEAFF. Written as DNA, the CDR3 is TGCAGCGTTGAACAAACAGGGGGCACTGAAGCTTTCTTT.